What follows is one T cell receptor beta chain and its context. This entry belongs to a study of blood T cells in healthy people across ages. The junction had 11 bases not matched to a gene; V was cut back by 5 bases and J by 4 bases. CDR1 and CDR2 (germline): DFQATT, SNEGSKA (reference sequence). The CDR3 contains 16 residues. Primed by a sample-barcoded 5' primer and a J-beta primer mix, a second PCR proceeded for 7 to 11 cycles. Each cDNA molecule, via a template-switch adaptor with 12 random nucleotides, was tagged. Any given sample supplied a minimum of 3 million CDR3-containing paired-end reads. Using its own MiXCR run on the 5' RACE reads, TCRdb lists one record per CDR3 protein. The data hold about 810,000 distinct CDR3 sequences, with around 36% observed a single time.

The chain couples TRBV20-1 to TRBJ1-2, with 12 positions matching TRBD1. The receptor was derived from a man younger than 30 in good health. The sequenced sample consisted of blood. The CDR3 DNA is TGCAGTGCTGTCGGGACAGGGGGCTTTTTTGGCTATGGCTACACCTTC. Its protein is CSAVGTGGFFGYGYTF.